This TCR beta chain was retrieved from a study of blood T cell repertoires in COVID-19. Germline V gene sequence: CDR1 MNHEY, CDR2 SMNVEV (reference sequence). V lost 2 bases to trimming and J lost 3 bases, with 19 bases between them. The CDR3 spans 17 residues. Authors' methods: Researchers report that nucleated cell counts were estimated from reference gene primer amplification. Sequencing used immunoSEQ multiplex PCR; TCRdb keeps in-frame clones, though not all of them. V, J and clone size are taken as reported in that table, and D and trimming were inferred from the DNA itself. The sample shows 200,000 to 250,000 clones, approximately 88% of them seen only once.

Source material: peripheral blood. The sequence was collected from a woman under 40 with COVID-19, enrolled during active disease. The V call is TRBV27, the J call TRBJ1-2, with a possible D match to TRBD1 (6 bases). CDR3 DNA sequence: TGTGCCAGCAGTTTAGCCAAAAGGGGGATAATGGACTATGGCTACACCTTC. Translated: CASSLAKRGIMDYGYTF.